What follows is one T cell receptor (beta chain) and its context. Its antigen is still unknown. CD45RO negativity and positive selection for CCR7 defined naive CD8 cells, a population that excluded terminally differentiated effector memory CD45RA+ cells. This sample is drawn from a study of shared clonotypes between healthy human individuals. About the study: Two women and a few men aged 18 to 49 served as donors. Each donor's CD4 naive and CD4 memory cells filled three plates apiece, CD8 naive two, and CD8 memory one.

The CDR3 length is 16 residues. Germline V gene lookup returns CDR1 SGHAT and CDR2 FQNNGV. V was trimmed by 5 bases and J by 5 bases, leaving 22 bases between them. Study-wide results and limits: Unshared clonotypes carried lower generation probabilities than those common to all four donors.

An assay was performed, and its level was deep. Method: immunoSEQ multiplex PCR; TCRdb's copy keeps in-frame clones and lacks some. The table includes over 2,000,000 clones, roughly 93% detected once. This clonotype originated in a man younger than 30 in good health. Some clones in this sample may be carry-over from other donors' samples. The gene calls are TRBV11-2 and TRBJ2-7; the D gene is possibly TRBD1 (6 bases). Sequencing input: naive CD8+ T cells from PBMCs. The CDR3 protein is CASSHLGGPAVHEQYF. The CDR3 nucleotides are TGTGCCAGCAGCCACCTTGGGGGCCCGGCGGTCCACGAGCAGTACTTC.